The next 4 T cell receptor beta chains were all read from a single sample in a study of blood T cell repertoires in COVID-19. Only in-frame clones appear in the TCRdb table, and some are missing; sequencing was by immunoSEQ multiplex PCR. The sample lists 400,000 to 550,000 clones; 70% to 90% were seen once. The material sequenced was PBMCs or T cells enriched from blood (not recorded which). These receptors originate from a woman between 18 and 29 years old with acute COVID-19.

The chain couples TRBV28 to TRBJ1-5; 7 bases agree with TRBD1. V shed 6 bases and J 4 bases; nucleotides not matched to a gene: 3. This CDR3 spans 13 amino acids. Germline V gene sequence: CDR1 MDHEN, CDR2 SYDVKM. In DNA, the CDR3 is TGTGCCAGCAGAGACAGGGATAATCAGCCCCAGCATTTT. Protein product: CASRDRDNQPQHF.

V is TRBV28 and J is TRBJ2-1; 16 nucleotides match TRBD2. Germline V CDR1 and CDR2: MDHEN, SYDVKM. The CDR3 extends over 15 amino acids. Germline trimming cut 2 bases from V and 10 bases from J; bases unmatched to any gene: 2. The CDR3 is CASSLGTSGRAEQFF. As DNA, the CDR3 is TGTGCCAGCAGTTTAGGGACTAGCGGGAGGGCGGAGCAGTTCTTC.

This chain joins TRBV12-3 or TRBV12-4 and TRBJ1-2; unclear D gene. The germline V and J ends were trimmed by 3 bases and 3 bases, with 8 bases remaining between them. The CDR3 has 13 amino acids. This CDR3 is CASSLLGDYGYTF. The CDR3, as DNA: TGTGCCAGCAGTTTGCTCGGGGACTATGGCTACACCTTC.

The chain couples TRBV2 to TRBJ2-7, with D maybe TRBD2 (9 bases). The CDR3 length is 19 residues. CDR1 is SNHLY and CDR2 is FYNNEI in the germline V gene. V was pared by 6 bases and J by 5 bases, with 32 bases between. The CDR3 sequence is CASSGTGFSGRGIYNEQYF. The CDR3 bases are TGTGCCAGCAGCGGGACAGGATTTAGCGGGAGAGGTATTTACAACGAGCAGTACTTC.